A selection of T cell receptor beta chains follows, all from one sample in a study of identical twins. TCRdb reprocessed the 5' RACE reads with MiXCR, giving one entry per CDR3 protein. This repertoire shows a few hundred thousand distinct CDR3 sequences, 9.6% found once; its top ten account for around 3.2%. The same sample was also studied in work on yellow fever vaccine responses in identical twins.

Input material: PBMCs. These receptors were taken from a woman aged 18-29 years in good health. Each CDR3 is given with its conserved first and last residue. A D gene is named only where the DNA matches it firmly. Clone size is shown for a subset of rows, as once, few, many or a class of expanded clone.

d_call j_call cdr3_length clone_size v_call cdr3_nt cdr3_aa
. TRBJ2-5 17 . TRBV6-5 TGTGCCAGCAGTTACTCCCTTGCGGAGCGGGTCCAAGAGACCCAGTACTTC CASSYSLAERVQETQYF
TRBD1 TRBJ1-2 13 few TRBV20-1 TGCAGTTCGGGACAGGGAGTCGACTATGGCTACACCTTC CSSGQGVDYGYTF
. TRBJ2-4 12 few TRBV5-5 TGTGCCAGCAGCTCGATGGACTCAACGCTGTACTTC CASSSMDSTLYF
. TRBJ2-7 15 . TRBV5-1 TGCGCCAGCAGCTTATTGGCACAGACTTCCTACGAGCAGTACTTC CASSLLAQTSYEQYF
. TRBJ1-5 14 few TRBV2 TGTGCCAGCACCGGCACGGGGGCGTCTCAGCCCCAGCATTTT CASTGTGASQPQHF
TRBD1 TRBJ1-2 11 few TRBV29-1 TGCAGCGCAGGGACAGGGTCTGGCTACACCTTC CSAGTGSGYTF
TRBD1 TRBJ1-5 15 many TRBV12-3/TRBV12-4 TGTGCCAGCAATAGGGGGACAGGGGATAATCAGCCCCAGCATTTT CASNRGTGDNQPQHF
TRBD2 TRBJ2-3 16 . TRBV27 TGTGCCAGCAGTCCTCGACTAGCGGGGGAGACAGATACGCAGTATTTT CASSPRLAGETDTQYF
. TRBJ2-3 16 . TRBV27 TGTGCCAGCAGACGACCCGGGAGTCCTCGCACAGATACGCAGTATTTT CASRRPGSPRTDTQYF
TRBD1 TRBJ1-2 15 . TRBV6-1 TGTGCCAGCAGACAGGGGCGGAAGGGGAACTATGGCTACACCTTC CASRQGRKGNYGYTF
. TRBJ1-5 16 few TRBV27 TGTGCCAGCAGTTTATTAGGGACAAACGTAAATCAGCCCCAGCATTTT CASSLLGTNVNQPQHF
. TRBJ1-2 11 few TRBV29-1 TGCAGCGTTGTTTCTAACTATGGCTACACCTTC CSVVSNYGYTF
. TRBJ1-1 11 few TRBV29-1 TGCAGCGTTAAAACAGGGATAGAAGCTTTCTTT CSVKTGIEAFF
. TRBJ2-4 16 . TRBV6-1 TGTGCCAGCAGTCGATCCGGGACAATGGCCAAAAACATTCAGTACTTC CASSRSGTMAKNIQYF
. TRBJ1-1 14 . TRBV7-6 TGTGCCAGCAGCCGAAACGTGCGGGACACTGAAGCTTTCTTT CASSRNVRDTEAFF
. TRBJ2-7 15 many TRBV2 TGTGCCAGCAGTGAAGGTACAGGGATTTCCTACGAGCAGTACTTC CASSEGTGISYEQYF
. TRBJ2-6 17 . TRBV6-5 TGTGCCAGCAGTTACTCACCCCCAGGGTCTGGGGCCAACGTCCTGACTTTC CASSYSPPGSGANVLTF
. TRBJ2-4 13 many TRBV20-1 TGCAGTGCTAGGGCCCAGGCGGCAAACATTCAGTACTTC CSARAQAANIQYF
TRBD1 TRBJ1-5 16 few TRBV19 TGTGCCAGTAGTATTGGGGACAGGCCCCCCGATCAGCCCCAGCATTTT CASSIGDRPPDQPQHF
. TRBJ2-6 9 . TRBV29-1 TGCAGCGTTCCGGGAGACCTGACTTTC CSVPGDLTF
TRBD1 TRBJ2-5 15 . TRBV30 TGTGCCTGGGCCAGGGACAGGGGCTTATGGGAGACCCAGTACTTC CAWARDRGLWETQYF
TRBD2 TRBJ2-1 14 . TRBV20-1 TGCAGTGCTAGGCTTAGCGGGGCTATAGATGAGCAGTTCTTC CSARLSGAIDEQFF
TRBD1 TRBJ1-2 19 . TRBV7-8 TGTGCCAGCAGCTTAGGAGAGACAGGGGAAATGGCCTCTAACTATGGCTACACCTTC CASSLGETGEMASNYGYTF
TRBD1 TRBJ2-2 16 few TRBV11-3 TGTGCCAGCAGCTCCCACCTGACAGGGGCTTCCGGGGAGCTGTTTTTT CASSSHLTGASGELFF
. TRBJ2-3 14 many TRBV5-1 TGCGCCAGCAGCTTGCAGATTAGCACAGATACGCAGTATTTT CASSLQISTDTQYF
. TRBJ2-3 16 many TRBV12-3/TRBV12-4 TGTGCCAGCACAGCCCGGGACCGGCAGGCACAACATACGCAGTATTTT CASTARDRQAQHTQYF
. TRBJ2-7 16 . TRBV20-1 TGCAGTGCTAGAGATTCCATCGGGACTGGTGACTACGAGCAGTACTTC CSARDSIGTGDYEQYF
. TRBJ2-7 16 . TRBV14 TGTGCCAGCAGCCAAGATCGGGCCTTCTACCCCTACGAGCAGTACTTC CASSQDRAFYPYEQYF
. TRBJ2-2 15 once TRBV2 TGTGCCAGCAGTGAAGCGAGCCCCGGCACCGGGGAGCTGTTTTTT CASSEASPGTGELFF
. TRBJ2-2 17 few TRBV5-6 TGTGCCAGCAGCCGTGAAGGGGGTGATCGGTACACCGGGGAGCTGTTTTTT CASSREGGDRYTGELFF
. TRBJ2-1 18 . TRBV15 TGTGCCACCAGCAGAGATTCGAGAGGCTTACACTCCTACAATGAGCAGTTCTTC CATSRDSRGLHSYNEQFF
TRBD1 TRBJ2-7 14 few TRBV7-9 TGTGCCAGCAGCTTAGCGGGACAGGGGGTGTCGAAGTACTTC CASSLAGQGVSKYF
TRBD2 TRBJ2-1 17 many TRBV5-6 TGTGCCAGCAGCTTGGCTCCGTCGGGGGGGCGTTTCTATGAGCAGTTCTTC CASSLAPSGGRFYEQFF
TRBD2 TRBJ2-1 17 . TRBV15 TGTGCCACCAGCAGGAGGTCCCTAGCGGGACCTTTAAATGAGCAGTTCTTC CATSRRSLAGPLNEQFF
TRBD1 TRBJ2-2 17 . TRBV7-9 TGTGCCAGCAACCTACCCCGGCAGGGGGTAGGCACCGGGGAGCTGTTTTTT CASNLPRQGVGTGELFF
TRBD1 TRBJ2-3 16 . TRBV28 TGTGCCAGCAGTCCCCAGGGGGTGGTGAGCACAGATACGCAGTATTTT CASSPQGVVSTDTQYF
. TRBJ1-1 13 few TRBV6-1 TGTGCCAGCAGAAGTGGGGGGTACACTGAAGCTTTCTTT CASRSGGYTEAFF
TRBD1 TRBJ2-5 18 few TRBV28 TGTGCCAGCATTAAAAAATGGGACAGGGGTAAGGTCGTAGAGACCCAGTACTTC CASIKKWDRGKVVETQYF
. TRBJ2-2 16 many TRBV7-3 TGTGCCAGCAGCTTAACTGCAGGGTCGAACACCGGGGAGCTGTTTTTT CASSLTAGSNTGELFF
. TRBJ2-2 17 few TRBV20-1 TGCAGTGCTCAAGTCCGGGGGGCAGGGGAGAGCACCGGGGAGCTGTTTTTT CSAQVRGAGESTGELFF
. TRBJ2-5 14 many TRBV5-1 TGCGCCAGCAGCTTGTATCCGGGGAGGGAGACCCAGTACTTC CASSLYPGRETQYF
. TRBJ2-7 13 few TRBV5-1 TGCGCCAGCAGCTTGATACAGGAATACGAGCAGTACTTC CASSLIQEYEQYF
. TRBJ1-5 14 many TRBV4-3 TGCGCCAGCAGTGAACAGGGAGGCAATCAGCCCCAGCATTTT CASSEQGGNQPQHF
. TRBJ2-7 13 . TRBV7-9 TGTGCCAGCAGCTTAGCTGTGGGAGTAGAGCAGTACTTC CASSLAVGVEQYF
. TRBJ2-2 13 many TRBV6-5 TGTGCCAGCAGTTCCTTGAACACCGGGGAGCTGTTTTTT CASSSLNTGELFF
TRBD2 TRBJ2-5 13 many TRBV6-1 TGTGCCAGCGGGAGGGGTCTCCGAGAGACCCAGTACTTC CASGRGLRETQYF
. TRBJ2-7 12 few TRBV30 TGTGCCTGGAGCAGGGGCACCTACGAGCAGTACTTC CAWSRGTYEQYF
. TRBJ2-3 14 . TRBV20-1 TGCAGTGTTTATTTAGGACTGCGCACAGATACGCAGTATTTT CSVYLGLRTDTQYF
TRBD2 TRBJ2-7 14 many TRBV5-1 TGCGCCAGCAGCTTGGAGGGACTAAGCGGCGAGCAGTACTTC CASSLEGLSGEQYF
TRBD2 TRBJ2-2 17 few TRBV18 TGTGCCAGCTCACGAAATCAACTAGCGGGGACAACCGGGGAGCTGTTTTTT CASSRNQLAGTTGELFF
TRBD1 TRBJ2-5 16 . TRBV20-1 TGCAGTGCTAGAGATGGGGGACAGGGGGGGCAAGAGACCCAGTACTTC CSARDGGQGGQETQYF
. TRBJ1-2 16 many TRBV2 TGTGCCAGCAGTGAAAACCGGGGTAAAGGAAACTATGGCTACACCTTC CASSENRGKGNYGYTF
TRBD2 TRBJ2-3 18 many TRBV5-6 TGTGCCAGCAGCTTGGGGGCTAGCGGGGGATCTAGCACAGATACGCAGTATTTT CASSLGASGGSSTDTQYF
. TRBJ2-3 15 . TRBV12-3/TRBV12-4 TGTGCCAGCAGTTACCGGGACTTCCAACGTAAAAGGCAGTATTTT CASSYRDFQRKRQYF
TRBD1 TRBJ2-7 19 . TRBV25-1 TGTGCCAGCAAATACATTAATCTTTTAGAGGGACAGGGATCCTACGAGCAGTACTTC CASKYINLLEGQGSYEQYF